The 13 T cell receptor beta chains presented below share a single source sample, sequenced in a study of beta chain features in type 1 diabetes. These receptors lack a known antigen. Expressed TCRB transcripts got sequenced, as all isolated RNA was reverse transcribed. Clones were read by immunoSEQ multiplex PCR, and TCRdb kept only the in-frame ones, dropping some. The repertoire holds more than 100,000 clones, roughly 15% seen once, with around 2.5% in the top ten. Points from the study as a whole: Among all four CD4+ subsets, Type 1 diabetes patients had TCRB CDR3s that were moderately but significantly shorter.

Material for sequencing was central memory CD4+ T cells from blood. These receptors were taken from a man younger than 40 with type 1 diabetes.

By share, this clone counts as medium-sized. Other DNA sequences within the sample encode an identical CDR3. This chain links TRBV7-9 with TRBJ2-7; D possibly uses TRBD1 or TRBD2 (5 bases each). Per germline, CDR1 SEHNR and CDR2 FQNEAQ (reference sequence). The CDR3 loop spans 16 amino acids. The V gene lost 0 bases and the J gene lost 0 bases, with 12 bases spanning the gap. The CDR3 bases are TGTGCCAGCAGCTTAGCGCTGGCAGGGAGCTCCTACGAGCAGTACTTC. Translation: CASSLALAGSSYEQYF.

V and J are TRBV7-2 and TRBJ2-3; the match to TRBD2 covers 15 bases. The V and J ends lost 4 bases and 5 bases, in that order; junction bases with no gene match: 4. This CDR3 is 16 amino acids long. CDR1 and CDR2 from the germline V gene are SGHTA and FQGNSA. The CDR3 reads CASSSGLAGGQDTQYF. The CDR3, as DNA: TGTGCCAGCAGCTCTGGACTAGCGGGGGGGCAAGATACGCAGTATTTT.

The sample holds a few counts of this clone. The rearrangement joins TRBV7-2 to TRBJ2-3; D is uncertain. The CDR3 is made up of 12 amino acids. Trimming pared 1 base from V and 8 bases from J, leaving 7 bases between. Germline CDR1 reads SGHTA; CDR2 reads FQGNSA. The CDR3 DNA sequence: TGTGCCAGCAGCTTAGGCGACGCTACGCAGTATTTT. It is translated as CASSLGDATQYF.

This clone was found a few times. The J gene is TRBJ2-4, the V gene TRBV2; D could derive from TRBD1 or TRBD2 (5 bases each). Germline loops: CDR1 SNHLY, CDR2 FYNNEI. There are 14 residues in the CDR3. Trimming took off 7 bases at V and 1 base at J, with 11 bases between the two ends. As DNA, the CDR3 is TGTGCCAGCACAGAGGGGCAGGCCAAAAACATTCAGTACTTC. The encoded protein is CASTEGQAKNIQYF.

This chain connects TRBV25-1 to TRBJ1-2; 11 bases line up with TRBD1. Unmatched junction bases numbered 9, after V lost 4 bases and J lost 8 bases. Germline CDR1 and CDR2: MGHDK and SYGVNS. The CDR3 consists of 15 residues. This CDR3 reads CASSAIRDRGDGYTF. CDR3 nucleotides: TGTGCCAGCAGTGCAATCCGGGACAGGGGGGACGGCTACACCTTC.

This rearrangement joins TRBV9 to TRBJ2-4; D gene ambiguous. From germline, CDR1 is SGDLS and CDR2 YYNGEE. This CDR3 spans 15 amino acids. The V and J ends lost 0 bases and 8 bases respectively, with 15 bases between them. In DNA, the CDR3 is TGTGCCAGCAGCGTAGGTCAAGGGATGTATGACATTCAGTACTTC. The encoded protein is CASSVGQGMYDIQYF.

The J gene is TRBJ2-5, the V gene TRBV18; D may be TRBD1 (6 bases). The CDR3 contains 13 residues. The V end was cut by 4 bases, the J end by 3 bases, with 9 bases between. CDR1 and CDR2 (germline): KGHSH, LQKENI. Written as DNA, the CDR3 is TGTGCCAGCTCACGCTACAGGGAAGAGACCCAGTACTTC. Translating it yields CASSRYREETQYF.

The chain uses TRBV7-9 and TRBJ1-1; D might be TRBD1 (6 bases). The CDR3 has 14 residues. V gave up 2 bases and J gave up 5 bases, with 12 bases separating them. From germline, CDR1 is SEHNR and CDR2 FQNEAQ (reference sequence). The chain's CDR3 is CASSLSDRRTEAFF. CDR3 DNA sequence: TGTGCCAGCAGCTTAAGCGACAGGAGGACTGAAGCTTTCTTT.

This clone came up a few times. The CDR3 DNA sequence: TGTGCCATCAGGAGCGGGTCCACCTACGAGCAGTACTTC. This gives the protein CAIRSGSTYEQYF. V usage is TRBV10-3 and J usage is TRBJ2-7, with D possibly matching TRBD2 (6 bases). The V gene lost 6 bases and the J gene lost 2 bases, with 11 bases spanning the gap. Looked up from germline, CDR1 is ENHRY and CDR2 is SYGVKD. The CDR3 runs to 13 residues.

This clone was detected a few times. The chain employs TRBV7-2 and TRBJ2-1; 11 positions match TRBD2. The CDR3 is 17 amino acids. Germline CDR1 reads SGHTA; CDR2 reads FQGNSA. After removal of 4 bases from V and 7 bases from J, the junction contained 12 bases not matched to a gene. The CDR3 sequence: CASSSTEGSGGVNEQFF. DNA for the CDR3: TGTGCCAGCAGCTCCACAGAAGGTAGCGGGGGGGTAAATGAGCAGTTCTTC.

This clone occurred a few times. This chain joins TRBV18 and TRBJ2-7; 7 bases are a match to TRBD2. This CDR3 is 13 amino acids long. V lost 2 bases and J lost 5; bases outside the gene matches: 3. CDR1 KGHSH and CDR2 LQKENI come from the germline V gene. The CDR3 loop reads CASSPGLVDEQYF. In DNA, the CDR3 is TGTGCCAGCTCACCAGGACTAGTGGACGAGCAGTACTTC.

This clone was recorded many times. V gene TRBV7-9 combines with J gene TRBJ2-2; a possible D gene is TRBD1 (6 bases). This CDR3 region has 18 residues. CDR1 is SEHNR, CDR2 FQNEAQ, per germline (reference sequence). V gave up 3 bases and J gave up 6 bases, with 23 bases separating them. The CDR3 bases are TGTGCCAGCAGCTTCAATTTACGGACAGTCCGGGTATCCGGGGAGCTGTTTTTT. Translated: CASSFNLRTVRVSGELFF.

This clone was picked up a small number of times. CDR3 sequence reads: CASSEAGWRDGLGEQFF. CDR3 bases: TGTGCCAGCAGTGAAGCTGGTTGGCGGGACGGGCTGGGTGAGCAGTTCTTC. The chain links TRBV2 to TRBJ2-1, with a weak D call TRBD2 (6 bases). In germline, CDR1 is SNHLY, CDR2 FYNNEI. CDR3 length equals 17 residues. Trimming took off 0 bases at V and 9 bases at J, with 21 bases between the two ends.